Listed here are 13 T cell receptor beta chains from one sample, sequenced in a study of blood T cell repertoires in COVID-19. The assay was immunoSEQ multiplex PCR, and TCRdb's table has in-frame clones only and misses some. The table has 130,000 or so clones, 75% to 90% seen once. The sequenced sample was peripheral blood. The receptors stem from a man in his forties or fifties with active COVID-19.

This sequence joins TRBV6-6 and TRBJ2-7, with 8 bases that match TRBD1. This CDR3 region has 16 residues. J gave up 1 base and V 3 bases, and 8 bases lay outside the gene matches. Looked up from germline, CDR1 is MNHNY and CDR2 is SVGAGI (reference sequence). CDR3 coding DNA: TGTGCCAGCAGTTATCCGACAGGGGTTATTTCCTACGAGCAGTACTTC. The encoded protein is CASSYPTGVISYEQYF.

This clone has more than one count but fewer than ten. The genes are TRBV13 and TRBJ1-6; 9 bases match TRBD1. CDR1 is PRHDT and CDR2 is FYEKMQ in the germline V gene (reference sequence). The trim removed 5 bases at V and 5 bases at J, leaving 19 bases unmatched. The CDR3 has 20 residues. This chain's CDR3 is CASSHRTGGTGRFNNSPLHF. Here the CDR3 DNA reads TGTGCCAGCAGCCATCGTACTGGAGGGACAGGGAGGTTCAATAATTCACCCCTCCACTTT. Full variable domain (rest looked up from reference TRBV13 and TRBJ1-6): AAGVIQSPRHLIKEKRETATLKCYPIPRHDTVYWYQQGPGQDPQFLISFYEKMQSDKGSIPDRFSAQQFSDYHSELNMSSLELGDSALYFCASSHRTGGTGRFNNSPLHFGNGTRLTVT.

The chain combines TRBV18 with TRBJ1-1, with TRBD1 matching over 8 bases. CDR3 size: 13 residues. The germline CDR1 and CDR2 sequences are KGHSH and LQKENI. V trimming: 3 bases; J trimming: 3 bases; junction bases outside the gene matches: 0. The CDR3 region is CASSPGQDTEAFF. In DNA, the CDR3 is TGTGCCAGCTCACCGGGACAGGACACTGAAGCTTTCTTT.

The chain uses TRBV5-1 and TRBJ2-7; maybe TRBD2 (5 bases). V was cut by 6 bases and J by 0 bases, with 19 bases left in between. The length of the CDR3 is 16 residues. Germline lookup yields CDR1 SGHRS and CDR2 YFSETQ. CDR3 sequence (DNA): TGCGCCAGCACCCCTCGGGGTGTAGGGAACTCCTACGAGCAGTACTTC. It specifies CASTPRGVGNSYEQYF.

The gene calls are TRBV18 and TRBJ2-1, with 16 positions matching TRBD2. Germline V CDR1 and CDR2: KGHSH, LQKENI. CDR3 length: 17 amino acids. With 1 base clipped from V and 7 bases from J, the junction kept 4 bases outside the gene matches. The CDR3 is CASSPHGTSGGGNEQFF. The CDR3 DNA follows: TGTGCCAGCTCACCACACGGGACTAGCGGGGGGGGGAATGAGCAGTTCTTC.

This clone was observed a few times. The CDR3 loop reads CASSERGGGSSYEQYF. The CDR3 nucleotides are TGTGCCAGCAGCGAACGCGGCGGGGGGAGCTCCTACGAGCAGTACTTC. The chain combines TRBV13 with TRBJ2-7, with 8 bases aligning to TRBD2. The CDR3 covers 16 residues. The germline V gene has CDR1 PRHDT and CDR2 FYEKMQ (reference sequence). Losses at the gene ends were 5 bases for V and 0 bases for J; bases not matched to a gene: 9.

This chain joins TRBV18 and TRBJ2-2; D might be TRBD2 (6 bases). The CDR3 extends over 15 amino acids. Trimming cost V 3 bases and J 4 bases, with 12 bases left between them. Germline CDR1 KGHSH, CDR2 LQKENI. The CDR3 protein is CASSPSGPATGELFF. In nucleotides, the CDR3 is TGTGCCAGCTCACCCAGCGGGCCGGCCACCGGGGAGCTGTTTTTT.

The chain carries TRBV12-3 or TRBV12-4 and TRBJ2-4; 7 nucleotides agree with TRBD2. The CDR3 is made up of 12 amino acids. The J segment lost 11 bases and the V segment lost 8 bases, leaving 9 bases of the junction unmatched. The CDR3 sequence is CASAGGKGLQYF. The DNA of the CDR3 is TGTGCCAGCGCCGGGGGGAAGGGGCTTCAGTACTTC.

CDR3 DNA: TGTGCCAGCACCCCTCGGCGGGGGGGAGATACGCAGTATTTT. Translation gives CASTPRRGGDTQYF. The V and J genes are TRBV6-2 or TRBV6-3 and TRBJ2-3, with TRBD2 matching 9 bases. With 7 bases clipped from V and 5 bases from J, the junction kept 7 bases outside the gene matches. CDR3 length equals 14 residues. Germline lookup yields CDR1 MNHEY and CDR2 SVGEGT.

The rearrangement uses TRBV10-3 and TRBJ1-1, with TRBD1 matching 8 bases. This CDR3 has 15 amino acids. V shed 6 bases, J shed 5 bases, and the junction held 11 bases outside the gene matches. Germline values: CDR1 ENHRY, CDR2 SYGVKD. For the CDR3, the DNA is TGTGCCATCAGATCTCGGGACAGGATCGGGACTGAAGCTTTCTTT. It yields the protein CAIRSRDRIGTEAFF.

CDR3 DNA: TGTGCCAGCAGGAGCGGGGGGGCTTACAATGAGCAGTTCTTC. Translation: CASRSGGAYNEQFF. The chain recombines TRBV2 with TRBJ2-1; 10 bases agree with TRBD2. V lost 6 bases, J lost 4 bases, and 3 bases stayed unmatched. The CDR3 runs to 14 residues. Germline V gene sequence: CDR1 SNHLY, CDR2 FYNNEI.

The chain recombines TRBV6-2 or TRBV6-3 with TRBJ1-1; no clear D gene. The V gene lost 2 bases and the J gene lost 5 bases, with 12 bases spanning the gap. This CDR3 is 14 amino acids long. Germline V CDR1 and CDR2: MNHEY, SVGEGT. CDR3 DNA: TGTGCCAGCAGTTACCGGGGAGTCGGGACTGAAGCTTTCTTT. Translation: CASSYRGVGTEAFF.

The chain's CDR3 is CASSAGLLAGRETQYF. For the CDR3, the DNA is TGCGCCAGCAGCGCGGGTCTTCTAGCGGGGAGGGAGACCCAGTACTTC. V gene TRBV5-1 combines with J gene TRBJ2-5; TRBD2 matches 9 bases. This CDR3 has 16 residues. Germline CDR1 is SGHRS and CDR2 is YFSETQ. The J segment lost 5 bases and the V segment lost 4 bases, leaving 12 bases of the junction unmatched.